A selection of T cell receptor beta chains follows, all from one sample in a study of cytomegalovirus exposure and HLA in healthy donors. Sequencing was performed with immunoSEQ multiplex PCR; in TCRdb, only in-frame clones are kept and a portion is missing. This sample carries around 120,000 clones, about 75% of them seen once, and the ten largest clones take roughly 31%. Sequences were obtained from PBMCs. The origin of the receptors is a man in his fifties or sixties in good health and CMV-seropositive. Both conserved end residues are part of each CDR3. The D gene is left open where the match is weak. Clone size appears in some rows only: once, few, many, or a class for an expanded clone.

TRBV25-1	TRBD1	TRBJ1-1	NA	CASSVGQGMNTEAFF	TGTGCCAGCAGTGTAGGACAGGGGATGAACACTGAAGCTTTCTTT
TRBV19	NA	TRBJ2-2	NA	CASSEQRNTGELFF	TGTGCCAGTAGTGAACAGAGAAACACCGGGGAGCTGTTTTTT
TRBV18	NA	TRBJ2-3	NA	CASSPNQQGNTDTQYF	TGTGCCAGCTCACCGAACCAACAGGGTAACACAGATACGCAGTATTTT
TRBV6-1	TRBD1	TRBJ2-3	NA	CASVYGTGTTDTQYF	TGTGCCAGCGTCTACGGGACAGGGACAACAGATACGCAGTATTTT
TRBV30	NA	TRBJ1-5	NA	CAWSVRRNQPQHF	TGTGCCTGGAGTGTCCGGAGGAATCAGCCCCAGCATTTT
TRBV15	NA	TRBJ1-1	NA	CATSRDLARNTEAFF	TGTGCCACCAGCAGAGATCTGGCACGGAACACTGAAGCTTTCTTT
TRBV6-5	NA	TRBJ1-2	NA	CAGRSPNYGYTF	TGTGCCGGCAGGAGCCCTAACTATGGCTACACCTTC
TRBV29-1	NA	TRBJ2-3	NA	CSVRPRTGGGFARTQYF	TGCAGCGTGAGGCCCCGGACAGGAGGGGGTTTTGCTAGGACGCAGTATTTT
TRBV10-3	TRBD2	TRBJ2-2	NA	CATHSGGANGGELFF	TGTGCCACGCATAGCGGGGGGGCGAATGGCGGGGAGCTGTTTTTT
TRBV4-1	NA	TRBJ2-7	NA	CASSQAPIPGAYEQYF	TGCGCCAGCAGCCAAGCCCCAATCCCAGGGGCCTACGAGCAGTACTTC
TRBV6-5	TRBD1	TRBJ1-2	NA	CASREWDSPNYGYTF	TGTGCCAGCAGGGAATGGGACAGCCCTAACTATGGCTACACCTTC
TRBV7-3	NA	TRBJ1-1	NA	CASSLMDSVNTEAFF	TGTGCCAGCAGCTTAATGGACAGTGTGAACACTGAAGCTTTCTTT
TRBV27	TRBD2	TRBJ2-1	NA	CASSPPPGLAGGSYNEQFF	TGTGCCAGCAGTCCGCCCCCGGGACTAGCGGGAGGCTCCTACAATGAGCAGTTCTTC
TRBV18	NA	TRBJ2-7	NA	CASSATSGTIYEQYF	TGTGCCAGCTCAGCCACGTCAGGTACCATCTACGAGCAGTACTTC
TRBV5-6	NA	TRBJ2-7	few	CASSVNLGRGEQYF	TGTGCCAGCAGCGTTAACCTGGGCCGTGGGGAGCAGTACTTC
TRBV19	TRBD1	TRBJ2-7	NA	CASSRTGAGGGEQYF	TGTGCCAGTAGTAGAACAGGGGCCGGAGGCGGCGAGCAGTACTTC
TRBV5-5	NA	TRBJ1-1	NA	CASSFGENTEAFF	TGTGCCAGCAGCTTCGGAGAGAACACTGAAGCTTTCTTT
TRBV14	TRBD1	TRBJ2-7	NA	CASSHRDRETEQYF	TGTGCCAGCAGCCACAGGGACAGGGAAACCGAGCAGTACTTC
TRBV5-1	TRBD2	TRBJ2-5	NA	CASSLEGLAGEGETQYF	TGCGCCAGCAGCTTGGAGGGACTAGCGGGAGAGGGCGAGACCCAGTACTTC
TRBV19	NA	TRBJ1-2	NA	CASSMGAASTIYGYTF	TGTGCCAGTAGTATGGGAGCAGCTTCCACAATCTATGGCTACACCTTC
TRBV14	NA	TRBJ1-2	NA	CASSLHATETYGYTF	TGTGCCAGCAGCCTCCACGCGACAGAGACCTATGGCTACACCTTC
TRBV19	TRBD2	TRBJ2-1	few	CASSIRTSGTNEQFF	TGTGCCAGTAGTATCCGGACTAGCGGGACCAATGAGCAGTTCTTC
TRBV28	NA	TRBJ2-2	NA	CASRGGGGTGELFF	TGTGCCAGCAGGGGGGGAGGCGGCACCGGGGAGCTGTTTTTT
TRBV7-9	TRBD1	TRBJ1-5	few	CSSSLYQGVGNQPQHF	TGTTCCAGCAGCTTATATCAGGGGGTCGGCAATCAGCCCCAGCATTTT
TRBV2	TRBD1	TRBJ1-5	NA	CASSEETGVQPQHF	TGTGCCAGCAGTGAAGAGACAGGGGTTCAGCCCCAGCATTTT
TRBV6-6	TRBD1	TRBJ2-7	NA	CASTRTGATYEQYF	TGTGCCAGCACCCGGACAGGGGCAACGTACGAGCAGTACTTC
TRBV7-3	NA	TRBJ2-1	few	CASSLGDTHHEQFF	TGTGCCAGCAGCTTAGGGGACACCCACCATGAGCAGTTCTTC
TRBV28	NA	TRBJ2-7	once	CASSLLSRLNEQYF	TGTGCCAGCAGTTTGTTATCCAGGTTGAACGAGCAGTACTTC